This T cell receptor (beta chain) was captured in a study of blood T cell repertoires in COVID-19. The CDR3 covers 14 residues. V lost 5 bases and J 0 bases, leaving 7 bases between the germline ends. Germline loops: CDR1 SGHDN, CDR2 FVKESK. Per the authors' pipeline: Amplification of reference gene primers provided the estimated nucleated cell counts. Here immunoSEQ multiplex PCR was the method, and the copy in TCRdb shows in-frame clones only, minus some. For V, J and clone size, that table is used; D and trimming come from the DNA. The sample carries roughly 230,000 clones, around 90% recorded once.

The sample consisted of peripheral blood. The receptor's source is a human donor in a cohort sampled during active COVID-19. This rearrangement joins TRBV14 to TRBJ1-4; maybe TRBD1 (6 bases). The CDR3 sequence: CASSYRATNEKLFF. CDR3 bases: TGTGCCAGCAGCTACAGGGCAACTAATGAAAAACTGTTTTTT.